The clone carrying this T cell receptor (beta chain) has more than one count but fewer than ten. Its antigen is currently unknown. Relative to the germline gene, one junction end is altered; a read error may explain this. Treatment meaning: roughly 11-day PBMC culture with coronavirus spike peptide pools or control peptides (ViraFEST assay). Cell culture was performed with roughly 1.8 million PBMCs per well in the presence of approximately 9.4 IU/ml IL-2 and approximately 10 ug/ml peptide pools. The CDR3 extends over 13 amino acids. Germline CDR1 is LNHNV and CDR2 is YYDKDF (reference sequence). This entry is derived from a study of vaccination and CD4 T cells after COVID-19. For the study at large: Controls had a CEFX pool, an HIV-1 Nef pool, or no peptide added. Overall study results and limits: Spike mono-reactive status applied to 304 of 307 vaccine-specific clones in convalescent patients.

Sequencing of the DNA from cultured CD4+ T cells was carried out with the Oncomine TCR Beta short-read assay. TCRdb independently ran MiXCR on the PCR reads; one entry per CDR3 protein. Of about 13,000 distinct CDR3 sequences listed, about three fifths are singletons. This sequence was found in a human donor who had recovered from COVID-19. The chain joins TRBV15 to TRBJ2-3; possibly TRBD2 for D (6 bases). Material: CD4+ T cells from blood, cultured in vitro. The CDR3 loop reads CATSRDRGRDPDF. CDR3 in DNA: TGTGCCACCAGCAGAGATCGAGGGCGGGACCCGGATTTT.